This is a list of T cell receptor beta chains from one sample in a study of shared clonotypes between healthy human individuals. Repertoires were generated with immunoSEQ multiplex PCR, while TCRdb's copy carries only in-frame clones and drops some. The data contain about 700,000 clones, roughly 70% of them singletons. The sample comprised memory CD4+ T cells sorted from blood. These receptors all come from a woman aged 25 to 45 in good health. Both conserved end residues are part of each CDR3. A D gene is named only where the DNA matches it firmly. Clone size is stated in some rows and not others, as once, few, many or a class when expanded.

v_gene: TRBV28
j_gene: TRBJ1-1
d_gene: -
abundance: -
CDR3aa: CASSSAQGRGGAEAFF
CDR3nt: TGTGCCAGCAGCTCAGCACAGGGTCGGGGAGGCGCTGAAGCTTTCTTT

v_gene: TRBV5-1
j_gene: TRBJ1-1
d_gene: TRBD1
abundance: -
CDR3aa: CASASRIGTGGRNTEAFF
CDR3nt: TGCGCCAGCGCCTCCAGGATCGGGACAGGGGGCCGGAACACTGAAGCTTTCTTT

v_gene: TRBV5-1
j_gene: TRBJ2-3
d_gene: TRBD2
abundance: -
CDR3aa: CASSSRQTGLAGGDTQYF
CDR3nt: TGCGCCAGCAGCTCGAGACAAACCGGGCTAGCGGGAGGAGATACGCAGTATTTT

v_gene: TRBV2
j_gene: TRBJ1-1
d_gene: TRBD1
abundance: -
CDR3aa: CASRREQGTPTEAFF
CDR3nt: TGTGCCAGCAGGAGGGAACAGGGGACCCCAACTGAAGCTTTCTTT

v_gene: TRBV6-1
j_gene: TRBJ2-6
d_gene: -
abundance: -
CDR3aa: CASSEAEGAGGANVLTF
CDR3nt: TGTGCCAGCAGTGAAGCGGAGGGGGCTGGTGGGGCCAACGTCCTGACTTTC

v_gene: TRBV20-1
j_gene: TRBJ1-5
d_gene: -
abundance: once
CDR3aa: CSARSDPQHF
CDR3nt: TGCAGTGCTAGGAGTGACCCCCAGCATTTT

v_gene: TRBV5-6
j_gene: TRBJ2-3
d_gene: -
abundance: -
CDR3aa: CASSLYSGDTQYF
CDR3nt: TGTGCCAGCAGCTTGTATAGTGGGGATACGCAGTATTTT

v_gene: TRBV10-2
j_gene: TRBJ2-5
d_gene: -
abundance: -
CDR3aa: CASGSTGVLETQYF
CDR3nt: TGCGCCAGCGGCTCGACGGGAGTTTTGGAGACCCAGTACTTC

v_gene: TRBV5-1
j_gene: TRBJ2-6
d_gene: -
abundance: -
CDR3aa: CASSLEPHSGANVLTF
CDR3nt: TGCGCCAGCAGCTTGGAACCCCACTCTGGGGCCAACGTCCTGACTTTC

v_gene: TRBV5-4
j_gene: TRBJ1-6
d_gene: -
abundance: -
CDR3aa: CASSSLLDNSPLHF
CDR3nt: TGTGCCAGCAGCTCGCTTCTGGATAATTCACCCCTCCACTTT

v_gene: TRBV20-1
j_gene: TRBJ2-7
d_gene: -
abundance: -
CDR3aa: CSAGPYEQYF
CDR3nt: TGCAGTGCCGGACCCTACGAGCAGTACTTC

v_gene: TRBV19
j_gene: TRBJ2-2
d_gene: TRBD2
abundance: few
CDR3aa: CASRTSGNTGELFF
CDR3nt: TGTGCCAGTAGGACTAGCGGGAACACCGGGGAGCTGTTTTTT

v_gene: TRBV27
j_gene: TRBJ2-1
d_gene: TRBD1
abundance: few
CDR3aa: CASSRPGTGKPGNEQFF
CDR3nt: TGTGCCAGCAGCCGTCCCGGGACAGGGAAGCCGGGCAATGAGCAGTTCTTC

v_gene: TRBV11-2
j_gene: TRBJ1-5
d_gene: -
abundance: -
CDR3aa: CASSQFYSNQPQHF
CDR3nt: TGTGCCAGCAGCCAGTTTTATAGCAATCAGCCCCAGCATTTT

v_gene: TRBV10-2
j_gene: TRBJ2-7
d_gene: TRBD1
abundance: -
CDR3aa: CASSEGTGIYEQYF
CDR3nt: TGCGCCAGCAGTGAAGGGACAGGGATCTACGAGCAGTACTTC